The present entry profiles one T cell receptor (beta chain) with its context. These data come from a study of blood T cell repertoires in COVID-19. Using immunoSEQ multiplex PCR, the repertoire was profiled, and TCRdb retains in-frame clones only, with some absent. Of under 400,000 clones listed, about 90% are singletons. This clonotype originated in a young man with active or convalescent COVID-19. Sequenced material: peripheral blood.

CDR3 DNA sequence: TGTGCCAGCAGCGTAGGAGATTCCCACGAGCAGTACTTC. It specifies CASSVGDSHEQYF. This chain joins TRBV9 and TRBJ2-7; no clear D gene. The V gene's germline CDR1 is SGDLS and CDR2 YYNGEE. This CDR3 is built from 13 residues. The V end lost 0 bases, the J end lost 5 bases, and 9 bases lay between the germline ends.